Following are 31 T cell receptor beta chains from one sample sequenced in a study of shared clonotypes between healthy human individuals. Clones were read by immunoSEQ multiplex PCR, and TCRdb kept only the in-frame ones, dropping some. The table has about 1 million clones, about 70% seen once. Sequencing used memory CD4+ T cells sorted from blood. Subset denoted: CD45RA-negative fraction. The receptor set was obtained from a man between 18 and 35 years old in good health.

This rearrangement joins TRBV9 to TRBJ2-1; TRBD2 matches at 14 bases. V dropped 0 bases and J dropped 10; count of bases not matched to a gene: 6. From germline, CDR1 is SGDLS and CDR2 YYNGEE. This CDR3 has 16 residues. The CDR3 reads CASSVEGTSGGREQFF. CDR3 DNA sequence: TGTGCCAGCAGCGTAGAAGGGACTAGCGGGGGCAGGGAGCAGTTCTTC.

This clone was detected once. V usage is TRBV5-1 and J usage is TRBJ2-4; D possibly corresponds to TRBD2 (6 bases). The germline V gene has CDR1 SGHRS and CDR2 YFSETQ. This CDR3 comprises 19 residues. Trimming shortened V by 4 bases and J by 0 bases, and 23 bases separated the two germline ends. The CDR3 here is CASSLDRVDRGLAKNIQYF. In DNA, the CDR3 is TGCGCCAGCAGCCTGGATCGGGTAGACCGGGGACTAGCCAAAAACATTCAGTACTTC.

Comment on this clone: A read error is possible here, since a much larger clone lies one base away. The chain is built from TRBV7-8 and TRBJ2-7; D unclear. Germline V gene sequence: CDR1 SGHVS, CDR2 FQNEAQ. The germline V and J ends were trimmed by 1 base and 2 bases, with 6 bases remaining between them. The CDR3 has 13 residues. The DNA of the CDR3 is TGTGCCAGCAGCTTAGGGGGTCCCTACGAGCAGTACTTC. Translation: CASSLGGPYEQYF.

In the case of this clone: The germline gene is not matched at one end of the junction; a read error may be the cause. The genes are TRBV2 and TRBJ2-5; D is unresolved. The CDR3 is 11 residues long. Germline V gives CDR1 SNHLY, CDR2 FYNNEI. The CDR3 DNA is TGTGCCAGCAATGAACGGGAGACCCAGTACTTC. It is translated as CASNERETQYF.

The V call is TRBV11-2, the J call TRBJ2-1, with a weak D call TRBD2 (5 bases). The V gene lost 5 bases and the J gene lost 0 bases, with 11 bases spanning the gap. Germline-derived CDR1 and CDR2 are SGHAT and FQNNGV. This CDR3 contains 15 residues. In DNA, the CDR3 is TGTGCCAGCAGCGGCATGGGGAGCTCCTACAATGAGCAGTTCTTC. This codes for CASSGMGSSYNEQFF.

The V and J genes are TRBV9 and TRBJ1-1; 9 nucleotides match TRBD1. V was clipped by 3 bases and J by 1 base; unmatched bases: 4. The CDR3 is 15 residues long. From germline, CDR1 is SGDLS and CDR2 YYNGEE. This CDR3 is CASSAPGQGNTEAFF. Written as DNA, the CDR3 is TGTGCCAGCAGCGCCCCGGGACAGGGGAACACTGAAGCTTTCTTT. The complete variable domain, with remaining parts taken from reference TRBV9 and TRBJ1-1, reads DSGVTQTPKHLITATGQRVTLRCSPRSGDLSVYWYQQSLDQGLQFLIQYYNGEERAKGNILERFSAQQFPDLHSELNLSSLELGDSALYFCASSAPGQGNTEAFFGQGTRLTVV.

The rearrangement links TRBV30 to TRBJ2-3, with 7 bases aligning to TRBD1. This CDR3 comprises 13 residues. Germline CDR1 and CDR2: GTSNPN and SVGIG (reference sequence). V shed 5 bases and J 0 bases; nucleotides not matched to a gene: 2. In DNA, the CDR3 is TGTGCCTGGGACAGGGAAAGCACAGATACGCAGTATTTT. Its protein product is CAWDRESTDTQYF.

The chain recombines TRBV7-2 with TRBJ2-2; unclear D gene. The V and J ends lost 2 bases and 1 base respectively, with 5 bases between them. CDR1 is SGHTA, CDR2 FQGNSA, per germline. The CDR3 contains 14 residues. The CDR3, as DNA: TGTGCCAGCAGCTTAAAGCAGAACACCGGGGAGCTGTTTTTT. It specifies CASSLKQNTGELFF.

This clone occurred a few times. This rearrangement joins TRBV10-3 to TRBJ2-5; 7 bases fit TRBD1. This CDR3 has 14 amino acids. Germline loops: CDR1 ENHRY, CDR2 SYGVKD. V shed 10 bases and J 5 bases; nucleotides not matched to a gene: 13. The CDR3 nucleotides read TGTGCCACATCCGGACAGGACAAGTTGGAGACCCAGTACTTC. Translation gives CATSGQDKLETQYF.

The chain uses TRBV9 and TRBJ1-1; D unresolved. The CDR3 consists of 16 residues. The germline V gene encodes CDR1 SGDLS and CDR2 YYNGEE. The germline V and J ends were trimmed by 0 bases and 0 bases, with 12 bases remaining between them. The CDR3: CASSVGAGSMNTEAFF. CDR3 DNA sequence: TGTGCCAGCAGCGTAGGGGCAGGCAGCATGAACACTGAAGCTTTCTTT.

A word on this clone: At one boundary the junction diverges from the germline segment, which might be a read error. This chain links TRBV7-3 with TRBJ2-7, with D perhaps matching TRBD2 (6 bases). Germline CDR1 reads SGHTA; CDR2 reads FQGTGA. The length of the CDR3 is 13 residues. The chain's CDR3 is CARSFRRDGEQYF. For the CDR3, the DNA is TGTGCCAGAAGCTTTCGGCGGGACGGCGAGCAGTACTTC.

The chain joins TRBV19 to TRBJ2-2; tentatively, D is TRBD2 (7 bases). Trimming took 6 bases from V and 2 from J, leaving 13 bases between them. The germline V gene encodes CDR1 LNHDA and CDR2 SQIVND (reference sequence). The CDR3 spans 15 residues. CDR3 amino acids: CASRRSGTNTGELFF. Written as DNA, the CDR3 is TGTGCCAGTAGACGAAGCGGGACAAACACCGGGGAGCTGTTTTTT.

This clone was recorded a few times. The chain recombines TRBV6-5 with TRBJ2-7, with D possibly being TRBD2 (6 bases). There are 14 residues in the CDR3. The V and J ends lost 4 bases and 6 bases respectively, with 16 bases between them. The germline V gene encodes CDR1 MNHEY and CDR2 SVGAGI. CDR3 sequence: CASSSGTQVGEQYF. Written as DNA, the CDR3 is TGTGCCAGCAGTTCCGGGACTCAGGTCGGCGAGCAGTACTTC.

CDR3 region: CASSIVAPYGRNTEAFF. The CDR3 DNA reads TGTGCCAGTAGTATAGTGGCCCCATATGGGAGAAACACTGAAGCTTTCTTT. V and J are TRBV19 and TRBJ1-1; no clear D gene. The CDR3 has 17 residues. Between the trimmed V and J ends, which lost 1 base and 2 bases, there was a span of 17 bases. Germline CDR1 is LNHDA and CDR2 is SQIVND (reference sequence).

CDR3 nucleotide sequence: TGTGCCAGCAGCCAAGAGGGAAAGGGGGTTGAAAAACTGTTTTTT. It is translated as CASSQEGKGVEKLFF. This chain connects TRBV4-2 to TRBJ1-4; TRBD1 is a possible D gene (6 bases). The CDR3 length is 15 residues. Trimming took off 0 bases at V and 7 bases at J, with 12 bases between the two ends. Germline assignment: CDR1 LGHNA and CDR2 YNFKEQ.

The CDR3 region has the DNA TGCGCCAGCAGCGCGATAGGACAGTACACTGAAGCTTTCTTT. Its protein is CASSAIGQYTEAFF. V is TRBV5-1 and J is TRBJ1-1; tentative D call: TRBD1 (6 bases). Germline CDR1 reads SGHRS; CDR2 reads YFSETQ. V was clipped by 4 bases and J by 3 bases, with 13 bases between them. The CDR3 consists of 14 residues.

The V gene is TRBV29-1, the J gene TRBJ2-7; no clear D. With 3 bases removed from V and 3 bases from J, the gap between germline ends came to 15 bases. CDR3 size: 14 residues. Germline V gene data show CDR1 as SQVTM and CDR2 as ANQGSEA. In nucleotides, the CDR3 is TGCAGCGTTGATGGCGTGGACGGTAACTACGAGCAGTACTTC. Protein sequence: CSVDGVDGNYEQYF.

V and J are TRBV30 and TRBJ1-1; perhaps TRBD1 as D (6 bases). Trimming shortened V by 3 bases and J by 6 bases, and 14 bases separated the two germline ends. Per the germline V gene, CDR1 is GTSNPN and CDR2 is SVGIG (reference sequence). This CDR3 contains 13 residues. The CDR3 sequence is CAWRRGGIPEAFF. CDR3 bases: TGTGCCTGGAGAAGGGGGGGGATCCCTGAAGCTTTCTTT.

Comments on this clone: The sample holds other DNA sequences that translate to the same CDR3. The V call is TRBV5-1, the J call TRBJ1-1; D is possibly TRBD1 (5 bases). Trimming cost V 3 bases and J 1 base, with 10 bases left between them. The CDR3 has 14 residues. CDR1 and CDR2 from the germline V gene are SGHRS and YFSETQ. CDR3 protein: CASSSQGGNTEAFF. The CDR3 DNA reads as TGCGCCAGCAGCTCTCAGGGAGGGAACACTGAAGCTTTCTTT.

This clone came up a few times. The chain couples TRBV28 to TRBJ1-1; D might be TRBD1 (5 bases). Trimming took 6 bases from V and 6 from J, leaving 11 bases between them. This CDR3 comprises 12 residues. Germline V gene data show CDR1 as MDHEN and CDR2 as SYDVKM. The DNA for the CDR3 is TGTGCCAGCAGAGGCCAGGGCGCTGAAGCTTTCTTT. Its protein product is CASRGQGAEAFF. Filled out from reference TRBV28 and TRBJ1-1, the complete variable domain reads DVKVTQSSRYLVKRTGEKVFLECVQDMDHENMFWYRQDPGLGLRLIYFSYDVKMKEKGDIPEGYSVSREKKERFSLILESASTNQTSMYLCASRGQGAEAFFGQGTRLTVV.

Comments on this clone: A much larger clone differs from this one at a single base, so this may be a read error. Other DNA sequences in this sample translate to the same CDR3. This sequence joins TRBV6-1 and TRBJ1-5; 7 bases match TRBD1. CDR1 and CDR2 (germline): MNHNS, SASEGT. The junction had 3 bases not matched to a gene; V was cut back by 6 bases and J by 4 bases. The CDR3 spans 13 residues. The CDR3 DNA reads TGTGCCAGCAGCCGGGACAGTAATCAGCCCCAGCATTTT. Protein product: CASSRDSNQPQHF.

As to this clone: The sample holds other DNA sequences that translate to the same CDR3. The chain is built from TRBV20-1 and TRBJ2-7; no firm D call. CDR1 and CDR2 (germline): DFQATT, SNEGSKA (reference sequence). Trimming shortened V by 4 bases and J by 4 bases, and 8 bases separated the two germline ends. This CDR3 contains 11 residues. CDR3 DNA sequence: TGCAGTGCTAAGACCACTTACGAGCAGTACTTC. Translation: CSAKTTYEQYF.

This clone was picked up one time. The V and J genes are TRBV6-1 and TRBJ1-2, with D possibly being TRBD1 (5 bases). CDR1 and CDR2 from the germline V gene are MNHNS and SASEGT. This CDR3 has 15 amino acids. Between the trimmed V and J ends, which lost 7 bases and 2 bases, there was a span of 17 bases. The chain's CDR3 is CASTIKTGGNYGYTF. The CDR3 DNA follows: TGTGCCAGCACCATAAAGACGGGGGGAAACTATGGCTACACCTTC.

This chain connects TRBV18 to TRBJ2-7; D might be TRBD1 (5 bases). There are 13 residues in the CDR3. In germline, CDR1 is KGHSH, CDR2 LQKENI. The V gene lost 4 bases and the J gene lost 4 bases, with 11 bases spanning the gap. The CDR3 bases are TGTGCCAGCTCACACGGACACTCATACGAGCAGTACTTC. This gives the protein CASSHGHSYEQYF.

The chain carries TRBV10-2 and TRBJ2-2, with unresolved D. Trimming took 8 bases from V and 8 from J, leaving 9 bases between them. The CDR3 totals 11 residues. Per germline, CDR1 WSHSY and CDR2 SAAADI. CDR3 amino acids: CASGSWGELFF. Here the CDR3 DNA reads TGCGCCAGCGGAAGCTGGGGGGAGCTGTTTTTT.

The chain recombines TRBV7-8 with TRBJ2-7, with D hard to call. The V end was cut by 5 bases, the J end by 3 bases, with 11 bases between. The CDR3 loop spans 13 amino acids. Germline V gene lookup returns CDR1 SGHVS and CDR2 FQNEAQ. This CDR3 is CASSPELVYEQYF. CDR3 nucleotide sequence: TGTGCCAGCAGCCCTGAACTGGTCTACGAGCAGTACTTC.

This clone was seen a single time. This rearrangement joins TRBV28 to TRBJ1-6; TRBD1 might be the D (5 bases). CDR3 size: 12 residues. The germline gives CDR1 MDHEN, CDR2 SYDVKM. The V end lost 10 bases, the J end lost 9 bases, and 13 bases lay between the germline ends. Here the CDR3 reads CATREGSSPLHF. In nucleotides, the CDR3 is TGTGCCACCCGGGAGGGGAGTTCACCCCTCCACTTT.

CDR3 sequence: CASTEDRGHEAFF. The CDR3 nucleotides read TGTGCCAGTACCGAGGACAGGGGGCATGAAGCTTTCTTT. The gene calls are TRBV19 and TRBJ1-1; 11 nucleotides match TRBD1. CDR3 length equals 13 residues. The V gene's germline CDR1 is LNHDA and CDR2 SQIVND (reference sequence). V lost 7 bases to trimming and J lost 7 bases; unmatched junction nucleotides: 5.

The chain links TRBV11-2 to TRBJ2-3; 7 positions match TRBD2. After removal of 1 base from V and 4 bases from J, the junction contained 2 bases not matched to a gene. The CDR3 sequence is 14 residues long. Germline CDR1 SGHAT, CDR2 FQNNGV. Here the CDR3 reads CASSLAGGSDTQYF. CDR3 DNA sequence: TGTGCCAGCAGCTTAGCGGGAGGATCAGATACGCAGTATTTT. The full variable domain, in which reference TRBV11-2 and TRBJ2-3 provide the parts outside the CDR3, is EAGVAQSPRYKIIEKRQSVAFWCNPISGHATLYWYQQILGQGPKLLIQFQNNGVVDDSQLPKDRFSAERLKGVDSTLKIQPAKLEDSAVYLCASSLAGGSDTQYFGPGTRLTVL.

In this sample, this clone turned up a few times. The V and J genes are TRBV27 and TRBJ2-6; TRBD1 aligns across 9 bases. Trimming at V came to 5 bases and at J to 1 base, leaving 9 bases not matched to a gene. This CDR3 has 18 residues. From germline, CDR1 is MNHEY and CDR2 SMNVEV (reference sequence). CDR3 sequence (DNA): TGTGCCAGCAGTGCCCGGGACAGGGTTATTTCTGGGGCCAACGTCCTGACTTTC. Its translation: CASSARDRVISGANVLTF.

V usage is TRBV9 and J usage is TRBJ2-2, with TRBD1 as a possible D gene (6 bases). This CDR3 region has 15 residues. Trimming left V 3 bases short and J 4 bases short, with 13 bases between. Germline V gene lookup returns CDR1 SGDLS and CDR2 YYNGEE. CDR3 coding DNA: TGTGCCAGCAGCGCTACAACAGGGATCACCGGGGAGCTGTTTTTT. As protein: CASSATTGITGELFF.